This TCR beta chain was recorded in a study of human T cells and chemical hapten exposure. Study as a whole: All through the approximately 24-week study, the scalp of each patient received diphenylcyclopropenone doses weekly. Recorded diagnoses among the mostly female patients were alopecia areata, totalis or universalis.

Time point in this sample: pre-sensitization, week 0. As to treatment: therapeutic diphenylcyclopropenone sensitization with weekly scalp DPC. The authors' total RNA extraction used unfractionated whole blood. TCRdb ran MiXCR on the RACE reads and lists one entry per CDR3 protein. In the table there are about 80,000 distinct CDR3 sequences, around 15% of which are singletons. With V trimmed by 2 bases and J by 0 bases, 6 bases remained unmatched. CDR3 length: 16 residues. In germline, CDR1 is DFQATT, CDR2 SNEGSKA (reference sequence). This clonotype has ten or more counts. What it binds is unknown. Notes on the study in general: PT1 expanded TCR counts and patch test score were linked, and their correlation was positive.

The TCR was taken from a woman aged 45-59 years with alopecia areata. Some clones in this sample may be carry-over from other donors' samples. The specimen was whole blood, collected in connection with sensitization to the hapten diphenylcyclopropenone (DPC). The J gene is TRBJ2-2, the V gene TRBV20-1; TRBD2 matches at 7 bases. The chain's CDR3 is CSARPSGLANTGELFF. The CDR3 DNA follows: TGCAGTGCTAGACCCTCCGGACTAGCGAACACCGGGGAGCTGTTTTTT.